Below are 2 T cell receptor beta chains sequenced from a single sample in a study of blood T cell repertoires in COVID-19. The table came from immunoSEQ multiplex PCR; TCRdb's copy has only in-frame clones and leaves some out. The table shows 300,000 to 350,000 clones, with 85% to 90% occurring only once. The sample taken for sequencing was peripheral blood. All receptors come from a woman aged 25 to 39 with COVID-19, enrolled during active disease.

This chain links TRBV7-3 with TRBJ1-2, with D possibly TRBD1 on 6 matching bases. V shed 0 bases and J shed 8 bases, with 13 bases lying between them. The germline V gene encodes CDR1 SGHTA and CDR2 FQGTGA. The CDR3 is made up of 14 amino acids. This CDR3 reads CASSLTGQGSGYTF. CDR3 coding DNA: TGTGCCAGCAGCTTAACTGGGCAGGGGTCAGGCTACACCTTC. The full variable domain, with the rest looked up from reference TRBV7-3 and TRBJ1-2, is GAGVSQTPSNKVTEKGKYVELRCDPISGHTALYWYRQSLGQGPEFLIYFQGTGAADDSGLPNDRFFAVRPEGSVSTLKIQRTERGDSAVYLCASSLTGQGSGYTFGSGTRLTVV.

The chain combines TRBV11-2 with TRBJ2-7; tentatively, D is TRBD2 (6 bases). The germline V gene has CDR1 SGHAT and CDR2 FQNNGV. The CDR3 sequence is 13 residues long. Trimming pared 3 bases from V and 6 bases from J, leaving 12 bases between. CDR3 DNA: TGTGCCAGCAGCTTGGGGGGAGTCTCCGAGCAGTACTTC. Protein product: CASSLGGVSEQYF. Full variable domain (missing parts from reference TRBV11-2 and TRBJ2-7): EAGVAQSPRYKIIEKRQSVAFWCNPISGHATLYWYQQILGQGPKLLIQFQNNGVVDDSQLPKDRFSAERLKGVDSTLKIQPAKLEDSAVYLCASSLGGVSEQYFGPGTRLTVT.